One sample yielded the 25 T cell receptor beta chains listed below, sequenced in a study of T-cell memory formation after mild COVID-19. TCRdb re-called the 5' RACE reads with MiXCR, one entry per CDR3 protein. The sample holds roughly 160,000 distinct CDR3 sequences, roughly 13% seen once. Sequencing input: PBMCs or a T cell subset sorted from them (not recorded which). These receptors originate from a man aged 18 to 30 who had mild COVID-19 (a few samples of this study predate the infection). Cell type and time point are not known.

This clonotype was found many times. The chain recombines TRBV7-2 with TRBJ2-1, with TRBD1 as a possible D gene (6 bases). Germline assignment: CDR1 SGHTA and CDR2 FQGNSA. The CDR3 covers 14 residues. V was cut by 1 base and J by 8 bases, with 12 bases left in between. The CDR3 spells CASSLVQGWDEQFF. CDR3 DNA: TGTGCCAGCAGCTTAGTACAGGGTTGGGATGAGCAGTTCTTC.

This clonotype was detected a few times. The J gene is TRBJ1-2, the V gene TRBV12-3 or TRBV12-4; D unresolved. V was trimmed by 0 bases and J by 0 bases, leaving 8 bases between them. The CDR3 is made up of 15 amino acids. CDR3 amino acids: CASSLAPQANYGYTF. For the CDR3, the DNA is TGTGCCAGCAGTTTAGCTCCCCAGGCTAACTATGGCTACACCTTC.

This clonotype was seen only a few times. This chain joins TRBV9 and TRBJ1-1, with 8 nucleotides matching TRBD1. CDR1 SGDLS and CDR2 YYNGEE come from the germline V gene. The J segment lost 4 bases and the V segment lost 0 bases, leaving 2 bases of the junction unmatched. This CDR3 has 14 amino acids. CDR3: CASSVDRGSTEAFF. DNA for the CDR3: TGTGCCAGCAGCGTAGACAGGGGGTCCACTGAAGCTTTCTTT. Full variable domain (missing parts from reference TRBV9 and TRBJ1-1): DSGVTQTPKHLITATGQRVTLRCSPRSGDLSVYWYQQSLDQGLQFLIQYYNGEERAKGNILERFSAQQFPDLHSELNLSSLELGDSALYFCASSVDRGSTEAFFGQGTRLTVV.

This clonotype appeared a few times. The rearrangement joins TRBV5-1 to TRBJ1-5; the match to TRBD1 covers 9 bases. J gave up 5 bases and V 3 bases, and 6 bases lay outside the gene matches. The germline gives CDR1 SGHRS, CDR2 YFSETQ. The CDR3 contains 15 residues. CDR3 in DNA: TGCGCCAGCAGCTATGCGGGACAGGGAGATCAGCCCCAGCATTTT. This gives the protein CASSYAGQGDQPQHF. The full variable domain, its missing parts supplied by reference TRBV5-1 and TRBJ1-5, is KAGVTQTPRYLIKTRGQQVTLSCSPISGHRSVSWYQQTPGQGLQFLFEYFSETQRNKGNFPGRFSGRQFSNSRSEMNVSTLELGDSALYLCASSYAGQGDQPQHFGDGTRLSIL.

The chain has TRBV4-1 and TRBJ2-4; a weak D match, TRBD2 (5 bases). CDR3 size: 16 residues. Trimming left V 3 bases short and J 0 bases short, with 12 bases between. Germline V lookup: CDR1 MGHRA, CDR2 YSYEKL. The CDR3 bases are TGCGCCAGCAGCCATCGAGGGAGAGCAGCCAAAAACATTCAGTACTTC. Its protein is CASSHRGRAAKNIQYF.

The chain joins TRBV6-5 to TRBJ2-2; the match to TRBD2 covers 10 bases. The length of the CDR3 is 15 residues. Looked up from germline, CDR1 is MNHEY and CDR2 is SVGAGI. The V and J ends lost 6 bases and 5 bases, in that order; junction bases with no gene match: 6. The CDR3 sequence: CASRSSGGGTGELFF. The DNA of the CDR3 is TGTGCCAGCAGATCTAGCGGGGGAGGAACCGGGGAGCTGTTTTTT.

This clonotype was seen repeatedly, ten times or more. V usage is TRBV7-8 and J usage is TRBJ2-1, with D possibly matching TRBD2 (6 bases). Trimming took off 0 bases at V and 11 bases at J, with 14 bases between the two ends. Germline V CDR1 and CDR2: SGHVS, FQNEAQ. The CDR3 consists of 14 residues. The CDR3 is CASSLAIPAGQQFF. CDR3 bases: TGTGCCAGCAGCTTAGCCATCCCGGCGGGACAGCAGTTCTTC.

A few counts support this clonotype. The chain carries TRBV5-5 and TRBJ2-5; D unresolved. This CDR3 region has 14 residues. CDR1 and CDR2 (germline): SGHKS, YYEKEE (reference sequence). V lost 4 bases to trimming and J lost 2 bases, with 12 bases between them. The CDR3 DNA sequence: TGTGCCAGCAGCCGGTTACAGAGACAAGAGACCCAGTACTTC. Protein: CASSRLQRQETQYF.

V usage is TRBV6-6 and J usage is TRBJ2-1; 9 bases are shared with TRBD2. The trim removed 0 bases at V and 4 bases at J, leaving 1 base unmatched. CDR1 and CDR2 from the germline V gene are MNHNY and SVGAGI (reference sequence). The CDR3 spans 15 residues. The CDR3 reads CASSYSSGGYNEQFF. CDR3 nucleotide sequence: TGTGCCAGCAGTTACTCTAGCGGGGGATACAATGAGCAGTTCTTC.

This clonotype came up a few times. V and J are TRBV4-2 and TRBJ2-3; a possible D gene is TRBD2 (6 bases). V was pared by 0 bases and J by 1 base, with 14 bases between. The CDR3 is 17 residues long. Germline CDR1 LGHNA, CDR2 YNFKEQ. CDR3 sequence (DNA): TGTGCCAGCAGCCAAGAGAATCGGCGGGGTGGCACAGATACGCAGTATTTT. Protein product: CASSQENRRGGTDTQYF.

This CDR3 is CASKGRGETEAFF. The CDR3 DNA follows: TGTGCCAGCAAGGGCCGCGGGGAAACTGAAGCTTTCTTT. The rearrangement uses TRBV7-2 and TRBJ1-1; no clear D. Germline CDR1 SGHTA, CDR2 FQGNSA. Trimming took off 7 bases at V and 5 bases at J, with 14 bases between the two ends. The CDR3 has 13 amino acids.

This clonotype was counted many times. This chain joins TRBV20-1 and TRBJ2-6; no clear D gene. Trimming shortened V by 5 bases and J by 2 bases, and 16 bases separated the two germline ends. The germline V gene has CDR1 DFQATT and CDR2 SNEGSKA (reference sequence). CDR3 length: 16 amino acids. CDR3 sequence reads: CSASPPGLTGANVLTF. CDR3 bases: TGCAGTGCTTCTCCACCGGGTCTCACTGGGGCCAACGTCCTGACTTTC.

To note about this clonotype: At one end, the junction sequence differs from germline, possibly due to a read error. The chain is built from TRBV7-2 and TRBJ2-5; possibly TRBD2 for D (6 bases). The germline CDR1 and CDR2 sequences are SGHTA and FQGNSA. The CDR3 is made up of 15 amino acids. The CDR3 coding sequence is TGTGCCAGCAGCATGTCGCGGGGAGCCCAAGAGAGCCAGTACTTC. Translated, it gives CASSMSRGAQESQYF. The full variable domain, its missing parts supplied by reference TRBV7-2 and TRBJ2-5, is GAGVSQSPSNKVTEKGKDVELRCDPISGHTALYWYRQSLGQGLEFLIYFQGNSAPDKSGLPSDRFSAERTGGSVSTLTIQRTQQEDSAVYLCASSMSRGAQESQYFGPGTRLLVL.

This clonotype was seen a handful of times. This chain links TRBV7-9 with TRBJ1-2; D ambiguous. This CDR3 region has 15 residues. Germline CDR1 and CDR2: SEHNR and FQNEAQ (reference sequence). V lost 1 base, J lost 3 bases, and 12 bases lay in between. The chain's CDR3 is CASSLGAPTHYGYTF. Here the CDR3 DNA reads TGTGCCAGCAGCTTAGGGGCACCCACACACTATGGCTACACCTTC.

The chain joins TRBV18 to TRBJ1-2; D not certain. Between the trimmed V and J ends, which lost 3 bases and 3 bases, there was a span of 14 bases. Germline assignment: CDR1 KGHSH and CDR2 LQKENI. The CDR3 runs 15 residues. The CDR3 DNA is TGTGCCAGCTCACCCGTCCGGGGATTTGACTATGGCTACACCTTC. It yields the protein CASSPVRGFDYGYTF.

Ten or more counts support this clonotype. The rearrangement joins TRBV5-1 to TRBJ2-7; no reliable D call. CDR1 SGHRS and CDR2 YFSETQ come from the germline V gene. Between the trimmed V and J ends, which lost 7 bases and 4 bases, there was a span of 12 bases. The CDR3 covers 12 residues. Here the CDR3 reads CASAQAKYEQYV. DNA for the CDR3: TGCGCCAGCGCCCAAGCGAAATACGAGCAGTACGTC.

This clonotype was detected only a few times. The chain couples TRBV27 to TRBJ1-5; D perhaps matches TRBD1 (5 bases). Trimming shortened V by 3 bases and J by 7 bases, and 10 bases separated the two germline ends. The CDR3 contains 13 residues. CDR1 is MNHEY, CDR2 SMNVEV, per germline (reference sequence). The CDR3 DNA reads TGTGCCAGCAGTTTCGGGGGGGAGCAGCCCCAGCATTTT. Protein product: CASSFGGEQPQHF.

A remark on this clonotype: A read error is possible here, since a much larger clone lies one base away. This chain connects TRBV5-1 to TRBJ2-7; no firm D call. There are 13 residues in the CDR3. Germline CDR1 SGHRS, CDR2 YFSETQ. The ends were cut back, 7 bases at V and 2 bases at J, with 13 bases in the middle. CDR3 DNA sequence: TGCGCCAGCGGCCGACATGGGACCTACGAGCAGTACTTC. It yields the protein CASGRHGTYEQYF.

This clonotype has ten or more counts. The CDR3 nucleotides are TGTGCCAGCTCACGTGCAGGGCAAGAGACCCAGTACTTC. This translates into CASSRAGQETQYF. The V call is TRBV18, the J call TRBJ2-5; D possibly corresponds to TRBD1 (5 bases). V was trimmed by 4 bases and J by 2 bases, leaving 8 bases between them. Germline V gene lookup returns CDR1 KGHSH and CDR2 LQKENI. The CDR3 totals 13 residues.

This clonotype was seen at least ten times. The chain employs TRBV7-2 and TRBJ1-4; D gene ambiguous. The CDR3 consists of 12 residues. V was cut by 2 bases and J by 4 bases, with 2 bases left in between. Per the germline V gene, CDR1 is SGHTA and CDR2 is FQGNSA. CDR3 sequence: CASSLNNEKLFF. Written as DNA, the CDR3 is TGTGCCAGCAGCTTAAATAATGAAAAACTGTTTTTT.

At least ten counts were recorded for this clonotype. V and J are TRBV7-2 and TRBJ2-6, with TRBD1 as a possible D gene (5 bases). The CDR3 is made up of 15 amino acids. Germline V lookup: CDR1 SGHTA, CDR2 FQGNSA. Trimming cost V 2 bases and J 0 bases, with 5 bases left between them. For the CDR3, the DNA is TGTGCCAGCAGCTTAAGGGGCTCTGGGGCCAACGTCCTGACTTTC. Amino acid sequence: CASSLRGSGANVLTF.

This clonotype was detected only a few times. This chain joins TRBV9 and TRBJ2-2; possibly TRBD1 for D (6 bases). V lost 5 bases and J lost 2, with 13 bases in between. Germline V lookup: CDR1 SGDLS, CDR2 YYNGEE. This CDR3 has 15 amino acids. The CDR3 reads CASSVGTLNTGELFF. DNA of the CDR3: TGTGCCAGCAGTGTCGGGACACTAAACACCGGGGAGCTGTTTTTT.

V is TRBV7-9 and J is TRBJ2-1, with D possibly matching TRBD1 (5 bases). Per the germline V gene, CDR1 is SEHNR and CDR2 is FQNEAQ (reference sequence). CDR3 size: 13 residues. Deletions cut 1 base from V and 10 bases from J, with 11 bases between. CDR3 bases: TGTGCCAGCAGCTTAGGTTCAGGGAACGAGCAGTTCTTC. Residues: CASSLGSGNEQFF.

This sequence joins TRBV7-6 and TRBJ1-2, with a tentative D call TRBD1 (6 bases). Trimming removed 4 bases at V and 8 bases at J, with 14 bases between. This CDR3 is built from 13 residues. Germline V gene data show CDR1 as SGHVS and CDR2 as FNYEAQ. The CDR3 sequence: CASSSGTRTGYTF. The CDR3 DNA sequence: TGTGCCAGCAGCTCCGGGACAAGGACCGGCTACACCTTC.

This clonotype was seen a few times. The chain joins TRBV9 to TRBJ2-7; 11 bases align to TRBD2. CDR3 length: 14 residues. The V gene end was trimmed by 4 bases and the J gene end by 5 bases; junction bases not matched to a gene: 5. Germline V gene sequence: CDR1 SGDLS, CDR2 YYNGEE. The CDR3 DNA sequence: TGTGCCAGCAGCACGACTAGCGGGGTGCACGAGCAGTACTTC. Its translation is CASSTTSGVHEQYF.